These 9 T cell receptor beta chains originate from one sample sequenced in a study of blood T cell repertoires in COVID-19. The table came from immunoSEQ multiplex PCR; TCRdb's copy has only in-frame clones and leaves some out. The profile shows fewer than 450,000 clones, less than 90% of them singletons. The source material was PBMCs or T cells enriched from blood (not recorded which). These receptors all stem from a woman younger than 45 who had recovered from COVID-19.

CDR3 protein: CASSLAGHSATNEKLFF. CDR3 sequence (DNA): TGCGCCAGCAGCTTGGCGGGTCATTCGGCGACTAATGAAAAACTGTTTTTT. The rearrangement uses TRBV5-1 and TRBJ1-4, with D unclear. Deletions cut 0 bases from V and 2 bases from J, with 14 bases between. This CDR3 region has 17 residues. CDR1 SGHRS and CDR2 YFSETQ come from the germline V gene.

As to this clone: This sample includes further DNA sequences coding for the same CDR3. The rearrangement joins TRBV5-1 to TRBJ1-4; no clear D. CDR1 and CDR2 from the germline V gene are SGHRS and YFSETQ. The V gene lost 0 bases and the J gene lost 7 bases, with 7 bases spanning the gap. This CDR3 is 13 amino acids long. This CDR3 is CASSLGRGEKLFF. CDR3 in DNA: TGCGCCAGCAGCTTGGGACGGGGTGAAAAACTGTTTTTT.

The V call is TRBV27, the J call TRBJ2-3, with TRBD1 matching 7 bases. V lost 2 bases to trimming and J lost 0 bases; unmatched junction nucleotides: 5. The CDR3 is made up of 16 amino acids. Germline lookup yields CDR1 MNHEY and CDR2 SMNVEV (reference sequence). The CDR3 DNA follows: TGTGCCAGCAGTTTAAGCCGGGGACAGAGCACAGATACGCAGTATTTT. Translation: CASSLSRGQSTDTQYF.

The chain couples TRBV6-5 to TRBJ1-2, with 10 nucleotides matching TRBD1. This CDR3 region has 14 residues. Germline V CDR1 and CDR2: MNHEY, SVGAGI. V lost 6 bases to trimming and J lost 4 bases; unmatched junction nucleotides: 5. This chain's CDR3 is CASRTGGELYGYTF. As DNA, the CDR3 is TGTGCCAGCAGGACAGGGGGCGAGCTCTATGGCTACACCTTC.

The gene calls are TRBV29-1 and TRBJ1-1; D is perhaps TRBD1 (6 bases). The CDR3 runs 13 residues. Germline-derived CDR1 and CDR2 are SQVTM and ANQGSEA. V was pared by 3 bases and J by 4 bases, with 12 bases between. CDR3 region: CSVDRGGGTEAFF. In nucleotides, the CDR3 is TGCAGCGTTGACAGGGGTGGAGGCACTGAAGCTTTCTTT.

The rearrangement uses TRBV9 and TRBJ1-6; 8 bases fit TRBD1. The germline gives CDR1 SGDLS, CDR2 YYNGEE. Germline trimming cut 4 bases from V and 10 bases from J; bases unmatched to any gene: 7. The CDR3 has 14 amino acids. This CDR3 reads CASSFDRGESPLHF. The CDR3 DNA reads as TGTGCCAGCAGCTTTGACAGGGGAGAATCACCCCTCCACTTT.

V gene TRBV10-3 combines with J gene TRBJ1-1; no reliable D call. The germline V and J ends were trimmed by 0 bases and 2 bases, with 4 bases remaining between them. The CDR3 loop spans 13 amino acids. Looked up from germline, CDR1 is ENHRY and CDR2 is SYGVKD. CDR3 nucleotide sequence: TGTGCCATCAGTGAGTCACAAAACACTGAAGCTTTCTTT. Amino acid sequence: CAISESQNTEAFF.

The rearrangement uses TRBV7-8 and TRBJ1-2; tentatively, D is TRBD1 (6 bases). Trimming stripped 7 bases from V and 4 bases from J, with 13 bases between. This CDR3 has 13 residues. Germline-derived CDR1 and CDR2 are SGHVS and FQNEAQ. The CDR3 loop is CASTRGGPYGYTF. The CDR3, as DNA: TGTGCCAGCACCCGGGGGGGGCCCTATGGCTACACCTTC.

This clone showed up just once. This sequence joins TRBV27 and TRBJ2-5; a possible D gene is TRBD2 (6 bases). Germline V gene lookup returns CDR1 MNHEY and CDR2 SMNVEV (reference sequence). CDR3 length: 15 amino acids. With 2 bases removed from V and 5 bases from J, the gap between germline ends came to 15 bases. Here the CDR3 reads CASSLSSEGGETQYF. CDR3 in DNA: TGTGCCAGCAGTTTAAGTTCGGAAGGAGGGGAGACCCAGTACTTC.